Each of the 16 T cell receptor beta chains below was sequenced from the same sample in a study of cytomegalovirus exposure and HLA in healthy donors. The PCR contained 60 Vbeta and 13 Jbeta primers. The repertoire was sequenced with immunoSEQ multiplex PCR; TCRdb's copy has only in-frame clones and lacks some. The repertoire has roughly 180,000 clones, approximately 85% of them found once; the top ten carry over 1.5%. The material sequenced was PBMCs. The source is a girl aged 10 to 17 in good health and CMV-seropositive.

The rearrangement uses TRBV6-5 and TRBJ2-7; TRBD2 is a possible D gene (5 bases). This CDR3 is 13 amino acids long. V was pared by 0 bases and J by 7 bases, with 10 bases between. Germline CDR1 reads MNHEY; CDR2 reads SVGAGI. The chain's CDR3 is CASSYSVSGEQYF. The CDR3 nucleotides read TGTGCCAGCAGTTACTCGGTATCGGGGGAGCAGTACTTC.

The CDR3 DNA is TGCAGCGTTGAAGGGCGTGGAGGGGCCGGGGAGCTGTTTTTT. Protein sequence: CSVEGRGGAGELFF. The J gene is TRBJ2-2, the V gene TRBV29-1; maybe TRBD2 (6 bases). The germline V gene has CDR1 SQVTM and CDR2 ANQGSEA. V gave up 1 base and J gave up 6 bases, with 12 bases separating them. The CDR3 length is 14 residues.

This chain connects TRBV5-6 to TRBJ2-2; 7 nucleotides match TRBD2. This CDR3 contains 17 residues. The germline gives CDR1 SGHDT, CDR2 YYEEEE. Germline trimming cut 0 bases from V and 0 bases from J; bases unmatched to any gene: 5. CDR3 sequence reads: CASSLEVAGANTGELFF. The CDR3, as DNA: TGTGCCAGCAGCTTGGAAGTAGCGGGTGCGAACACCGGGGAGCTGTTTTTT.

The chain recombines TRBV6-4 with TRBJ2-5; maybe TRBD2 (6 bases). CDR1 and CDR2 from the germline V gene are MRHNA and SNTAGT. V lost 9 bases and J lost 3, with 17 bases in between. This CDR3 contains 14 residues. The DNA of the CDR3 is TGTGCCAGTATCGGGACTCCGTTTAAAGAGACCCAGTACTTC. Its protein is CASIGTPFKETQYF.

V usage is TRBV27 and J usage is TRBJ2-3; tentative D call: TRBD2 (7 bases). Germline CDR1 is MNHEY and CDR2 is SMNVEV (reference sequence). The CDR3 spans 16 residues. V lost 3 bases and J lost 5, with 18 bases in between. CDR3 residues: CASSFWGGGAGDTQYF. The CDR3 region has the DNA TGTGCCAGCAGTTTCTGGGGAGGGGGGGCTGGAGATACGCAGTATTTT.

This clone was seen once. This chain connects TRBV6-1 to TRBJ2-7; 11 bases line up with TRBD2. The germline V gene encodes CDR1 MNHNS and CDR2 SASEGT. Unmatched junction bases numbered 5, after V lost 7 bases and J lost 3 bases. This CDR3 region has 14 residues. CDR3: CASKSGTSGYEQYF. As DNA, the CDR3 is TGTGCCAGCAAATCCGGGACTAGCGGCTACGAGCAGTACTTC.

V and J are TRBV10-3 and TRBJ2-5; D gene ambiguous. There are 13 residues in the CDR3. Germline V lookup: CDR1 ENHRY, CDR2 SYGVKD. The V end was cut by 4 bases, the J end by 4 bases, with 10 bases between. CDR3 bases: TGTGCCATCAGTGGATCCGGTGCAGAGACCCAGTACTTC. Its translation: CAISGSGAETQYF.

The chain couples TRBV4-3 to TRBJ2-7, with D possibly being TRBD1 (6 bases). V was pared by 1 base and J by 0 bases, with 10 bases between. The CDR3 extends over 15 amino acids. Germline V CDR1 and CDR2: LGHNA, YSLEER. In DNA form, the CDR3 reads TGCGCCAGCAGCCAAGCGCTGGGGGCCTCCTACGAGCAGTACTTC. Translated: CASSQALGASYEQYF.

The gene calls are TRBV6-1 and TRBJ2-7; no definite D call. The CDR3 runs to 15 residues. Per the germline V gene, CDR1 is MNHNS and CDR2 is SASEGT. V lost 2 bases and J 8 bases, leaving 19 bases between the germline ends. CDR3 nucleotide sequence: TGTGCCAGCAGTGAATCAAGTGGCGGCAGCCACAAGCAGTACTTC. Amino acid sequence: CASSESSGGSHKQYF.

The chain links TRBV27 to TRBJ2-3; D may be TRBD2 (5 bases). The CDR3 has 14 amino acids. V was shortened by 1 base and J by 1 base, with 6 bases between the two germline ends. The germline V gene encodes CDR1 MNHEY and CDR2 SMNVEV (reference sequence). CDR3 in amino acids: CASSLYGGTDTQYF. Written as DNA, the CDR3 is TGTGCCAGCAGTTTATACGGGGGCACAGATACGCAGTATTTT.

This clone appeared once. This chain uses TRBV19 with TRBJ2-5, with 10 bases identical to TRBD1. From germline, CDR1 is LNHDA and CDR2 SQIVND (reference sequence). V was clipped by 10 bases and J by 5 bases; unmatched bases: 13. The CDR3 has 15 amino acids. The CDR3 bases are TGTGCCACCGCCTACCGGGACAGGGGAGGGGAGACCCAGTACTTC. Translation gives CATAYRDRGGETQYF. The full variable domain, completed using reference TRBV19 and TRBJ2-5, is DGGITQSPKYLFRKEGQNVTLSCEQNLNHDAMYWYRQDPGQGLRLIYYSQIVNDFQKGDIAEGYSVSREKKESFPLTVTSAQKNPTAFYLCATAYRDRGGETQYFGPGTRLLVL.

The V and J genes are TRBV6-6 and TRBJ1-5; a weak D match, TRBD1 (5 bases). From germline, CDR1 is MNHNY and CDR2 SVGAGI (reference sequence). The V and J ends lost 2 bases and 1 base respectively, with 12 bases between them. The CDR3 spans 16 residues. For the CDR3, the DNA is TGTGCCAGCAGTTACCAAGGGGCGCAGAGCAATCAGCCCCAGCATTTT. Residues: CASSYQGAQSNQPQHF.

This clone was found once. This chain links TRBV6-1 with TRBJ1-4; TRBD1 agrees at 11 bases. The CDR3 length is 14 residues. J lost 10 bases, V lost 7 bases, and 8 bases had no gene match. Per the germline V gene, CDR1 is MNHNS and CDR2 is SASEGT. The CDR3 loop is CASTTGTGGGKLFF. The CDR3 coding sequence is TGTGCCAGCACCACCGGGACAGGGGGTGGAAAACTGTTTTTT.

This chain connects TRBV6-1 to TRBJ2-3; D possibly corresponds to TRBD1 (5 bases). The CDR3 loop spans 14 amino acids. CDR1 MNHNS and CDR2 SASEGT come from the germline V gene. The V and J ends lost 7 bases and 2 bases respectively, with 13 bases between them. CDR3 in DNA: TGTGCCAGCATCAGTCGACAGTACACAGATACGCAGTATTTT. Protein: CASISRQYTDTQYF.

The chain uses TRBV6-5 and TRBJ1-2; 11 nucleotides match TRBD1. With 6 bases clipped from V and 5 bases from J, the junction kept 5 bases outside the gene matches. The germline V gene has CDR1 MNHEY and CDR2 SVGAGI. This CDR3 contains 14 residues. In DNA, the CDR3 is TGTGCCAGCAGATGGACAGGGGGCTGGTATGGCTACACCTTC. Translated, it gives CASRWTGGWYGYTF.

CDR3 loop: CASLGGAGSPLHF. CDR3 DNA: TGTGCCAGCCTCGGGGGGGCTGGTTCACCCCTCCACTTT. This chain uses TRBV7-2 with TRBJ1-6; maybe TRBD1 (6 bases). Germline-derived CDR1 and CDR2 are SGHTA and FQGNSA. Between the trimmed V and J ends, which lost 8 bases and 9 bases, there was a span of 14 bases. The CDR3 runs to 13 residues.